Each of the 18 T cell receptor beta chains below was sequenced from the same sample in a study of Ad26.COV2.S vaccination and SARS-CoV-2 variants. Produced via immunoSEQ multiplex PCR; TCRdb's table is partial and in-frame only. The data contain 350,000 to 400,000 clones, around nine tenths of them singletons. Sample treatment: over 15 received Ad26.COV2.S at low or high dose, single or two shots; several received placebo; per-sample allocation not given. Specimen acquisition occurred on day 63 following the initial vaccine or placebo injection. Specimen: peripheral blood, collected in a trial of Ad26.COV2.S vaccine versus placebo. The receptors were gathered from a person between 18 and 65 years old who received the Ad26.COV2.S COVID-19 vaccine or a placebo.

The rearrangement joins TRBV18 to TRBJ2-5; a weak D match, TRBD2 (7 bases). The length of the CDR3 is 16 residues. V was shortened by 3 bases and J by 0 bases, with 14 bases between the two germline ends. Germline assignment: CDR1 KGHSH and CDR2 LQKENI. CDR3 nucleotide sequence: TGTGCCAGCTCACCCCAGGGGACTACCAACCAAGAGACCCAGTACTTC. This codes for CASSPQGTTNQETQYF.

This chain joins TRBV6-4 and TRBJ1-6; D gene ambiguous. Germline V gives CDR1 MRHNA, CDR2 SNTAGT. This CDR3 region has 14 residues. V was shortened by 6 bases and J by 7 bases, with 13 bases between the two germline ends. The CDR3 spells CASRRTDSNSPLHF. CDR3 in DNA: TGTGCCAGCAGAAGGACGGATAGCAATTCACCCCTCCACTTT.

The chain links TRBV30 to TRBJ2-1; 10 nucleotides agree with TRBD1. CDR1 GTSNPN and CDR2 SVGIG come from the germline V gene (reference sequence). The CDR3 loop spans 14 amino acids. The junction had 4 bases not matched to a gene; V was cut back by 2 bases and J by 6 bases. CDR3 in amino acids: CAWSYRTGGNEQFF. The DNA for the CDR3 is TGTGCCTGGAGTTATCGGACAGGGGGCAATGAGCAGTTCTTC.

The J gene is TRBJ1-6, the V gene TRBV7-9; 10 bases line up with TRBD1. CDR3 length: 16 amino acids. With V trimmed by 1 base and J by 7 bases, 4 bases remained unmatched. Germline V gives CDR1 SEHNR, CDR2 FQNEAQ (reference sequence). The CDR3 DNA is TGTGCCAGCAGCTTAGGTCTGGGACAGGGGAATTCACCCCTCCACTTT. Translated, it gives CASSLGLGQGNSPLHF.

The J gene is TRBJ1-6, the V gene TRBV6-5; no firm D call. The CDR3 has 13 residues. In germline, CDR1 is MNHEY, CDR2 SVGAGI. Trimming took 0 bases from V and 12 from J, leaving 9 bases between them. The CDR3 region has the DNA TGTGCCAGCAGTTACTCGATATGGGAACCCCTCCACTTT. Translating gives CASSYSIWEPLHF.

The J gene is TRBJ1-5, the V gene TRBV4-1; D gene uncertain. This CDR3 has 13 amino acids. Deletions cut 0 bases from V and 5 bases from J, with 5 bases between. Germline V CDR1 and CDR2: MGHRA, YSYEKL. The CDR3 DNA reads TGCGCCAGCAGCCAAGACCTCGATCAGCCCCAGCATTTT. Translated, it gives CASSQDLDQPQHF.

V is TRBV6-2 or TRBV6-3 and J is TRBJ1-1; 11 positions match TRBD1. The V gene's germline CDR1 is MNHEY and CDR2 SVGEGT. This CDR3 has 17 amino acids. V lost 6 bases and J lost 3; bases outside the gene matches: 12. CDR3 DNA: TGTGCCAGCAGACCTGGACAGGGGGCTCAAACTTACACTGAAGCTTTCTTT. It yields the protein CASRPGQGAQTYTEAFF.

The genes are TRBV27 and TRBJ1-6, with a tentative D call TRBD1 (5 bases). The CDR3 sequence is 15 residues long. V lost 3 bases and J lost 7, with 13 bases in between. Germline values: CDR1 MNHEY, CDR2 SMNVEV (reference sequence). The CDR3 is CASSLDNPRNSPLHF. Here the CDR3 DNA reads TGTGCCAGCAGTTTGGACAACCCAAGGAATTCACCCCTCCACTTT.

The CDR3 nucleotides are TGTGCCAGCAGCTTGGAGGACTACTACAATGAGCAGTTCTTC. It specifies CASSLEDYYNEQFF. J is TRBJ2-1 and V is TRBV5-4; a weak D match, TRBD2 (6 bases). Between the trimmed V and J ends, which lost 0 bases and 3 bases, there was a span of 7 bases. CDR3 length equals 14 residues. The germline V gene has CDR1 SGHNT and CDR2 YYREEE (reference sequence).

The V gene is TRBV2, the J gene TRBJ1-5; 9 nucleotides agree with TRBD1. Germline-derived CDR1 and CDR2 are SNHLY and FYNNEI. CDR3 length: 16 amino acids. With 6 bases clipped from V and 1 base from J, the junction kept 7 bases outside the gene matches. CDR3 protein: CASSRDRDDSNQPQHF. Here the CDR3 DNA reads TGTGCCAGCAGCCGGGACAGGGATGACAGCAATCAGCCCCAGCATTTT. The variable domain in full, completed from reference TRBV2 and TRBJ1-5, reads EPEVTQTPSHQVTQMGQEVILRCVPISNHLYFYWYRQILGQKVEFLVSFYNNEISEKSEIFDDQFSVERPDGSNFTLKIRSTKLEDSAMYFCASSRDRDDSNQPQHFGDGTRLSIL.

The chain employs TRBV15 and TRBJ1-1, with D tentatively TRBD1 (5 bases). This CDR3 is 17 amino acids long. V was clipped by 6 bases and J by 2 bases, with 22 bases between them. Germline CDR1 reads LNHNV; CDR2 reads YYDKDF (reference sequence). CDR3 in DNA: TGTGCCACCAGAAGTTTAAGTCCGACAGCCCCTAACACTGAAGCTTTCTTT. It encodes CATRSLSPTAPNTEAFF.

As concerns this clone: Other DNA sequences in this specimen translate into the identical CDR3. This sequence joins TRBV7-9 and TRBJ1-1; D is perhaps TRBD1 (5 bases). The CDR3 consists of 13 residues. Trimming took off 0 bases at V and 3 bases at J, with 5 bases between the two ends. The V gene's germline CDR1 is SEHNR and CDR2 FQNEAQ (reference sequence). CDR3 bases: TGTGCCAGCAGCTTAGCAGGGGACACTGAAGCTTTCTTT. Encoded protein: CASSLAGDTEAFF.

The rearrangement uses TRBV2 and TRBJ1-5; D not certain. The ends were cut back, 7 bases at V and 1 base at J, with 8 bases in the middle. The CDR3 runs to 13 residues. The germline V gene has CDR1 SNHLY and CDR2 FYNNEI. The CDR3 DNA is TGTGCCAGCAATTTCGGCAGCAATCAGCCCCAGCATTTT. Translation: CASNFGSNQPQHF.

The rearrangement links TRBV6-6 to TRBJ1-1, with unresolved D. Germline V gives CDR1 MNHNY, CDR2 SVGAGI (reference sequence). This CDR3 region has 12 residues. The ends were cut back, 3 bases at V and 4 bases at J, with 6 bases in the middle. The CDR3 region has the DNA TGTGCCAGCAGTTATGGAGGCACTGAAGCTTTCTTT. Protein: CASSYGGTEAFF.

The CDR3 DNA is TGCGCCAGCAGCTACCGGACTAGCGGGTTCACCGGGGAGCTGTTTTTT. Its protein product is CASSYRTSGFTGELFF. The gene calls are TRBV5-1 and TRBJ2-2, with 11 nucleotides matching TRBD2. The CDR3 runs 16 residues. Per germline, CDR1 SGHRS and CDR2 YFSETQ. Germline trimming cut 3 bases from V and 4 bases from J; bases unmatched to any gene: 5.

The genes are TRBV5-1 and TRBJ1-1, with 7 positions matching TRBD1. V was clipped by 3 bases and J by 1 base; unmatched bases: 3. This CDR3 spans 14 amino acids. Germline loops: CDR1 SGHRS, CDR2 YFSETQ. For the CDR3, the DNA is TGCGCCAGCAGCTCGACAGGGTGGAACACTGAAGCTTTCTTT. Residues: CASSSTGWNTEAFF.

In regard to this clone: Other DNA sequences in the sample encode the same CDR3. This chain uses TRBV19 with TRBJ1-5; possibly TRBD1 for D (5 bases). CDR3 length: 12 residues. Trimming removed 6 bases at V and 2 bases at J, with 5 bases between. The germline V gene has CDR1 LNHDA and CDR2 SQIVND (reference sequence). The CDR3 loop is CASRTGNQPQHF. CDR3 DNA sequence: TGTGCCAGTAGGACAGGCAATCAGCCCCAGCATTTT. The full variable domain, completed using reference TRBV19 and TRBJ1-5, is DGGITQSPKYLFRKEGQNVTLSCEQNLNHDAMYWYRQDPGQGLRLIYYSQIVNDFQKGDIAEGYSVSREKKESFPLTVTSAQKNPTAFYLCASRTGNQPQHFGDGTRLSIL.

This chain uses TRBV2 with TRBJ1-4; D uncertain. CDR3 length: 15 amino acids. Germline V gene data show CDR1 as SNHLY and CDR2 as FYNNEI. V gave up 8 bases and J gave up 0 bases, with 13 bases separating them. This CDR3 reads CASRLRETTNEKLFF. In DNA, the CDR3 is TGTGCCAGCCGACTCCGGGAGACAACTAATGAAAAACTGTTTTTT.